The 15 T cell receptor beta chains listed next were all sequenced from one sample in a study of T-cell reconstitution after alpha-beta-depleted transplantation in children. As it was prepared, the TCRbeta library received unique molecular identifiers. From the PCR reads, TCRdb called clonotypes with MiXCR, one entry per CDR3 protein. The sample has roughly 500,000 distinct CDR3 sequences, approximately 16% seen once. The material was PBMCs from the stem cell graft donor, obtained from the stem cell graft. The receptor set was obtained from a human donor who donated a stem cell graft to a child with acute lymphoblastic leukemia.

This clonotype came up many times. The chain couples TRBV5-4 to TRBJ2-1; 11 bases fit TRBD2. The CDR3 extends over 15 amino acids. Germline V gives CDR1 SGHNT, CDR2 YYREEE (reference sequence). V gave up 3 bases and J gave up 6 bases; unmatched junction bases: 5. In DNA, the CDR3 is TGTGCCAGCAGCTCGCTAGCGGGAGGATTCAATGAGCAGTTCTTC. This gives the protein CASSSLAGGFNEQFF.

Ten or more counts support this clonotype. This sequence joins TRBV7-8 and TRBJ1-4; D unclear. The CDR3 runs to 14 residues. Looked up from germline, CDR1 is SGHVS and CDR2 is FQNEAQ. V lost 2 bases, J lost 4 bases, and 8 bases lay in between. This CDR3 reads CASSLYGVNEKLFF. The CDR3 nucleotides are TGTGCCAGCAGCTTATACGGGGTTAATGAAAAACTGTTTTTT.

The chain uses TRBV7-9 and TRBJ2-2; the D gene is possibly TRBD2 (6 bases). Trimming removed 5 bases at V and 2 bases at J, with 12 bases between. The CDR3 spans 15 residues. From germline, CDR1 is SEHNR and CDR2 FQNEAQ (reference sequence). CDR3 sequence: CASSRDLINTGELFF. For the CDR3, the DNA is TGTGCCAGCAGCCGGGACTTAATAAACACCGGGGAGCTGTTTTTT.

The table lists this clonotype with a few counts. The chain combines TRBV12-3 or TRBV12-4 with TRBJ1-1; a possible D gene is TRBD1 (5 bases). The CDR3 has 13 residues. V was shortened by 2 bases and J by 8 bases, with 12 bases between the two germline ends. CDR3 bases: TGTGCCAGCAGTTTAACGGGGCTGGCAGAAGCTTTCTTT. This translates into CASSLTGLAEAFF.

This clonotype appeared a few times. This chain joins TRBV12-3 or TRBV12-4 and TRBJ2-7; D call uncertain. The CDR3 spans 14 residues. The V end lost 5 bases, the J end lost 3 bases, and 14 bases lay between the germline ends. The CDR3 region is CASSTWAGDYEQYF. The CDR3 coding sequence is TGTGCCAGCAGTACTTGGGCAGGAGACTACGAGCAGTACTTC.

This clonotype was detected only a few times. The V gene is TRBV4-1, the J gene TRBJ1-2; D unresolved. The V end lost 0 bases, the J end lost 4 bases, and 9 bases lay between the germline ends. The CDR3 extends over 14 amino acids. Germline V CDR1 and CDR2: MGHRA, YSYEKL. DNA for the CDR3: TGCGCCAGCAGCCAAGATCGGGAAATCTATGGCTACACCTTC. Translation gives CASSQDREIYGYTF.

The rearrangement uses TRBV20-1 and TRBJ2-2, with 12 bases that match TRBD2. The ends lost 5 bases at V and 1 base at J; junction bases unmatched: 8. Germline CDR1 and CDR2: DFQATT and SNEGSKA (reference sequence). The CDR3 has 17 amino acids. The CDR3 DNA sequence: TGCAGTGCTTCGGGACTAGCGGGCGACTTGAACACCGGGGAGCTGTTTTTT. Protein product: CSASGLAGDLNTGELFF.

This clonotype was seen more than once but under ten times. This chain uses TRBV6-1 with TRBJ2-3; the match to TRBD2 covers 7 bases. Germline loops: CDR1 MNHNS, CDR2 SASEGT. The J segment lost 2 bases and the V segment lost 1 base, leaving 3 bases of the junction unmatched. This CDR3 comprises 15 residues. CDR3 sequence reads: CASSEGERDTDTQYF. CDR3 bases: TGTGCCAGCAGTGAAGGGGAGCGGGACACAGATACGCAGTATTTT.

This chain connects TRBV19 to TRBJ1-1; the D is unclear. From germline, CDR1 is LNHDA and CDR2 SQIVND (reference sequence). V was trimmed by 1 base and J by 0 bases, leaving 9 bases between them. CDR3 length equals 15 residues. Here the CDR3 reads CASSIGGALNTEAFF. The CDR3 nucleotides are TGTGCCAGTAGTATAGGCGGCGCCCTGAACACTGAAGCTTTCTTT.

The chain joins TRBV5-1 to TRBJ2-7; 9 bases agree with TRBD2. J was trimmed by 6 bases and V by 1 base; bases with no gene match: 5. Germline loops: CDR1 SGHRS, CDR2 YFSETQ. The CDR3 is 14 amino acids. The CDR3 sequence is CASSLSLAGTEQYF. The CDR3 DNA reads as TGCGCCAGCAGCTTGAGCCTAGCGGGGACCGAGCAGTACTTC.

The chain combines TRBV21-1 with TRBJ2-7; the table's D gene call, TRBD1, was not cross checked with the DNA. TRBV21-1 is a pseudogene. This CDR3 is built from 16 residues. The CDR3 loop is CASSKRGARDPYEQYF. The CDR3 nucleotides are TGTGCCAGCAGCAAACGGGGGGCACGGGATCCCTACGAGCAGTACTTC.

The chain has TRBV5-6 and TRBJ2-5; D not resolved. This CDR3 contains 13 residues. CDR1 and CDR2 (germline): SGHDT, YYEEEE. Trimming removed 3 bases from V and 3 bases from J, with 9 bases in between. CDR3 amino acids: CASSYLLKETQYF. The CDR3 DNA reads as TGTGCCAGCAGCTACCTTCTCAAAGAGACCCAGTACTTC.

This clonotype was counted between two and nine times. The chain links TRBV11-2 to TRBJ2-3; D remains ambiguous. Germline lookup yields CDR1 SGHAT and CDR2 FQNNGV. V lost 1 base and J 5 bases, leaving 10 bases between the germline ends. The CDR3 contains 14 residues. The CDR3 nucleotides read TGTGCCAGCAGCTTAGTCTCGGACGGAGATACGCAGTATTTT. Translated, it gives CASSLVSDGDTQYF.

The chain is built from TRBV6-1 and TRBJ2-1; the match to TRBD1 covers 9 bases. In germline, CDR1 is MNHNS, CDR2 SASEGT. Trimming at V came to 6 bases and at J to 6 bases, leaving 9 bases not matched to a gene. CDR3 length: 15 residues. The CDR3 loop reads CASRREGQGPNEQFF. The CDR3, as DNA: TGTGCCAGCAGACGCGAGGGACAGGGACCCAATGAGCAGTTCTTC.

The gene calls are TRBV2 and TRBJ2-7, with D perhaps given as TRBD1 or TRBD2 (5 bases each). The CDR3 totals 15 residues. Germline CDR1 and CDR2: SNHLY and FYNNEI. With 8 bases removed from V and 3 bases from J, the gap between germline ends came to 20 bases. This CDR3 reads CASDYGGTLSYEQYF. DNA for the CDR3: TGTGCCAGCGATTATGGGGGTACCTTAAGCTACGAGCAGTACTTC. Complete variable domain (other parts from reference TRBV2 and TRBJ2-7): EPEVTQTPSHQVTQMGQEVILRCVPISNHLYFYWYRQILGQKVEFLVSFYNNEISEKSEIFDDQFSVERPDGSNFTLKIRSTKLEDSAMYFCASDYGGTLSYEQYFGPGTRLTVT.